This T cell receptor (beta chain) comes out of a study of blood T cell repertoires in COVID-19. The repertoire was sequenced with immunoSEQ multiplex PCR; TCRdb's copy has only in-frame clones and lacks some. The sample lists roughly 570,000 clones; about 89% were seen once. V was pared by 7 bases and J by 4 bases, with 9 bases between. Germline loops: CDR1 DFQATT, CDR2 SNEGSKA (reference sequence). The CDR3 runs 11 residues. The chain recombines TRBV20-1 with TRBJ2-3; no clear D gene. Input material: peripheral blood. The sequence was collected from a woman in her forties or fifties with COVID-19, enrolled during active disease. Here the CDR3 DNA reads TGCAGTGTTCCCTACCCAGATACGCAGTATTTT. It yields the protein CSVPYPDTQYF.